A single sample gave rise to the 11 T cell receptor beta chains below, sequenced in a study of CXCR3-negative and CXCR3-positive naive CD8 T cells (dated by TCRdb to about 2019). Sequenced using a NextSeq 550. The Human TCR Profiling Kit (MiLaboratory) was used to make UMI-labeled 5' RACE TRB cDNA libraries. TCRdb reprocessed the reads and lists each CDR3 protein sequence as a single entry, with no DNA. The sample's table covers about 130,000 distinct CDR3 sequences. The ten largest clones capture approximately 0.29% of the sample. Sequenced sample: naive CXCR3- CD8+ T cells from blood. The cell subset or site label on this specimen signifies: CD45RO-CCR7+CD27+CD95- naive CD8+ T cells lacking CXCR3 (TNR3-). These TCRs come from a human donor in good health. Some clones in this sample may be carry-over from other donors' samples.

The chain recombines TRBV7-9 with TRBJ2-7; the D call from TCRdb, TRBD2, cannot be confirmed without DNA. Germline V CDR1 and CDR2: SEHNR, FQNEAQ (reference sequence). CDR3 length: 14 amino acids. The CDR3 reads CASSSAWGTYEQYF.

This chain links TRBV7-9 with TRBJ2-2. CDR1 and CDR2 from the germline V gene are SEHNR and FQNEAQ (reference sequence). CDR3 size: 11 residues. CDR3 sequence reads: CASSNTGELFF. Supplemented by reference TRBV7-9 and TRBJ2-2, the full variable domain reads DTGVSQNPRHKITKRGQNVTFRCDPISEHNRLYWYRQTLGQGPEFLTYFQNEAQLEKSRLLSDRFSAERPKGSFSTLEIQRTEQGDSAMYLCASSNTGELFFGEGSRLTVL.

V is TRBV7-8 and J is TRBJ2-3; TCRdb designates TRBD1, a call that cannot be tested without DNA. CDR1 is SGHVS, CDR2 FQNEAQ, per germline. CDR3 length equals 16 residues. The CDR3 sequence: CASSLVGGPSTDTQYF.

The chain recombines TRBV29-1 with TRBJ2-5; TCRdb reports TRBD1, a call that lacks DNA to check it against. Germline values: CDR1 SQVTM, CDR2 ANQGSEA. This CDR3 comprises 16 residues. The CDR3 here is CSVELNRDPIGETQYF.

The chain links TRBV7-9 to TRBJ2-5. The CDR3 covers 13 residues. The germline CDR1 and CDR2 sequences are SEHNR and FQNEAQ (reference sequence). This CDR3 is CASSSILSETQYF.

The chain couples TRBV29-1 to TRBJ2-7; the D gene TCRdb calls, TRBD1, cannot be checked with no DNA. CDR1 is SQVTM, CDR2 ANQGSEA, per germline. The CDR3 length is 17 residues. This chain's CDR3 is CSVEDDKGQGGSYEQYF.

V gene TRBV19 combines with J gene TRBJ2-1. The CDR3 sequence is 15 residues long. Germline V gives CDR1 LNHDA, CDR2 SQIVND (reference sequence). The CDR3 protein is CASKERVSSYNEQFF.

The V call is TRBV4-1, the J call TRBJ2-7; TCRdb names TRBD2, which stays unverified in the absence of DNA. The CDR3 is made up of 17 amino acids. CDR1 is MGHRA and CDR2 is YSYEKL in the germline V gene. The CDR3 loop reads CASSQVVGAGDSYEQYF.

The CDR3 loop reads CASSHRDRARF. The V call is TRBV14, the J call TRBJ2-7; as DNA is missing, the TRBD1 call by TCRdb cannot be tested. The CDR3 totals 11 residues. The V gene's germline CDR1 is SGHDN and CDR2 FVKESK.

V and J are TRBV7-9 and TRBJ2-7; TCRdb outputs TRBD1, but without DNA this stays unchecked. CDR3 length: 16 residues. CDR1 and CDR2 (germline): SEHNR, FQNEAQ (reference sequence). The CDR3 region is CASSGRDSQRTYEQYF.

The chain recombines TRBV7-9 with TRBJ2-3; TCRdb gives TRBD2 as the D gene, but with no DNA this cannot be confirmed. CDR3 length: 14 residues. Germline V gene lookup returns CDR1 SEHNR and CDR2 FQNEAQ (reference sequence). Here the CDR3 reads CASPPPGSPDTQYF.